The rows below give T cell receptor beta chains drawn from one sample of a study of T cell responses to AZD1222 COVID-19 vaccine. Using immunoSEQ multiplex PCR, the repertoire was profiled, and TCRdb retains in-frame clones only, with some absent. Of 84,000 or so clones detected, about 85% appear once; the ten largest clones hold 1.5%. The sample in question was peripheral blood, obtained on day 0 of AZD1222 vaccination. These receptors originate from an adult in good health. CDR3s include the opening cysteine and the closing phenylalanine or tryptophan. A D gene is named only where the DNA matches it firmly. Where a row states a size, it is once, few, many or the class of an expanded clone; other rows omit it.

CDR3 DNA,CDR3 protein,D gene,V gene,J gene,clone size
TGTGCCAGCAGCACCTACCGGACCGCGTTAGTCGAGACCCAGTACTTC,CASSTYRTALVETQYF,-,TRBV7-9,TRBJ2-5,-
TGTGCCTGGACCCCGGGACAGGGATACAATGAGCAGTTCTTC,CAWTPGQGYNEQFF,TRBD1,TRBV30,TRBJ2-1,-
TGTGCCAGCTCACCACCCGGGCGGCGGGGAACGGACGGCTACACCTTC,CASSPPGRRGTDGYTF,-,TRBV18,TRBJ1-2,-
TGCGCCAGCAGCCAAGGGCTACAGACGTATGGCTACACCTTC,CASSQGLQTYGYTF,-,TRBV4-1,TRBJ1-2,few
TGTGCCAGCAGCGGACAGGGACCCTTCAGCAATCAGCCCCAGCATTTT,CASSGQGPFSNQPQHF,-,TRBV21-1,TRBJ1-5,-
TGCAGCGTTGCCTCCCCTGGACTAGCGGGGCACACCGGGGAGCTGTTTTTT,CSVASPGLAGHTGELFF,TRBD2,TRBV29-1,TRBJ2-2,-
TGTGCCAGCAGTACGGGACAGGGGGGGCCTGAAGCTTTCTTT,CASSTGQGGPEAFF,TRBD1,TRBV6-5,TRBJ1-1,-
TGTGCCAGCAGCTTAGGGCTGAAAGGTGAAGCTTTCTTT,CASSLGLKGEAFF,-,TRBV7-6,TRBJ1-1,once
TGTGCCAGTAGCCCCGGGTTGGCTAATGAAAAACTGTTTTTT,CASSPGLANEKLFF,-,TRBV19,TRBJ1-4,once
TGTGCCAGTAGTGACTCGGGACCGAATAACTATGGCTACACCTTC,CASSDSGPNNYGYTF,-,TRBV19,TRBJ1-2,once
TGTGCCAGCAGGGAACCTGGACGGGGAGATACGCAGTATTTT,CASREPGRGDTQYF,-,TRBV7-3,TRBJ2-3,-
TGTGCCAGCAGCTTAGTTTCCGGCCCAGAAGGCTACACCTTC,CASSLVSGPEGYTF,-,TRBV7-2,TRBJ1-2,-
TGCGCCAGCAGTGAGGAGGGACAGGGCGGACAGCCCCAGCATTTT,CASSEEGQGGQPQHF,TRBD1,TRBV10-2,TRBJ1-5,-
TGTGCCAGCAGCTTCGGTCCGGGCGAATCCTACGAGCAGTACTTC,CASSFGPGESYEQYF,-,TRBV7-2,TRBJ2-7,-